This passage covers 17 T cell receptor beta chains from one sample sequenced in a study of blood T cell repertoires in COVID-19. Produced via immunoSEQ multiplex PCR; TCRdb's table is partial and in-frame only. The table has a few hundred thousand clones, 88% seen once. The sample comprised peripheral blood. The receptors were gathered from a woman in her fifties or sixties with active or convalescent COVID-19.

V is TRBV20-1 and J is TRBJ1-6; 9 nucleotides align to TRBD1. The ends lost 3 bases at V and 6 bases at J; junction bases unmatched: 6. Germline values: CDR1 DFQATT, CDR2 SNEGSKA (reference sequence). The CDR3 has 15 amino acids. The CDR3 reads CSASFPTGGNSPLHF. The CDR3 region has the DNA TGCAGTGCTAGTTTCCCGACAGGGGGTAATTCACCCCTCCACTTT.

To note about this clone: Its ends do not fully match the called genes, so a read error is possible. The chain links TRBV7-7 to TRBJ2-1, with a weak D call TRBD1 (6 bases). Per germline, CDR1 SSHAT and CDR2 FNYEAQ (reference sequence). The CDR3 has 13 amino acids. This CDR3 reads CASSLGQNNEQFF. For the CDR3, the DNA is TGTGCTAGCAGCTTAGGACAGAACAATGAGCAGTTCTTC.

The chain couples TRBV11-2 to TRBJ1-2; tentatively, D is TRBD1 (6 bases). V was trimmed by 4 bases and J by 7 bases, leaving 13 bases between them. The CDR3 runs to 13 residues. In germline, CDR1 is SGHAT, CDR2 FQNNGV. The CDR3 protein is CASSSQGSRGYTF. CDR3 in DNA: TGTGCCAGCAGCTCCCAGGGGAGTCGTGGCTACACCTTC. Supplemented by reference TRBV11-2 and TRBJ1-2, the full variable domain reads EAGVAQSPRYKIIEKRQSVAFWCNPISGHATLYWYQQILGQGPKLLIQFQNNGVVDDSQLPKDRFSAERLKGVDSTLKIQPAKLEDSAVYLCASSSQGSRGYTFGSGTRLTVV.

The chain combines TRBV4-2 with TRBJ2-7; TRBD2 agrees at 10 bases. V was clipped by 0 bases and J by 1 base; unmatched bases: 3. The CDR3 length is 16 residues. Germline-derived CDR1 and CDR2 are LGHNA and YNFKEQ. The CDR3 loop reads CASSQEELAGSYEQYF. As DNA, the CDR3 is TGTGCCAGCAGCCAAGAGGAACTAGCGGGGTCCTACGAGCAGTACTTC.

The V gene is TRBV4-3, the J gene TRBJ2-7; 7 bases are a match to TRBD1. V shed 3 bases and J 6 bases; nucleotides not matched to a gene: 5. Germline V CDR1 and CDR2: LGHNA, YSLEER. CDR3 length: 13 amino acids. The CDR3, as DNA: TGCGCCAGCAGCCATGACAGGGTCGGCGAGCAGTACTTC. It specifies CASSHDRVGEQYF.

This clone was picked up one time. The V and J genes are TRBV20-1 and TRBJ1-1; D gene ambiguous. The CDR3 is 11 residues long. The V end was cut by 1 base, the J end by 8 bases, with 8 bases between. Germline-derived CDR1 and CDR2 are DFQATT and SNEGSKA (reference sequence). The CDR3 nucleotides read TGCAGTGCTAGAGCGGCGAGGGAAGCTTTCTTT. Translated: CSARAAREAFF.

V is TRBV13 and J is TRBJ1-1; TRBD1 is a possible D gene (5 bases). Per germline, CDR1 PRHDT and CDR2 FYEKMQ (reference sequence). The V gene lost 5 bases and the J gene lost 7 bases, with 14 bases spanning the gap. The CDR3 is 13 residues long. This CDR3 reads CASSAGTGGEAFF. CDR3 sequence (DNA): TGTGCCAGCAGCGCCGGGACGGGGGGTGAAGCTTTCTTT.

The chain links TRBV12-2 to TRBJ2-5; the table's D call of TRBD1 was not tested on the DNA. TRBV12-2 is a pseudogene locus. There are 15 residues in the CDR3. This chain's CDR3 is CASRSKRTGWETQYF. The CDR3, as DNA: TGTGCAAGTCGCTCAAAAAGGACAGGGTGGGAGACCCAGTACTTC.

This sequence joins TRBV4-3 and TRBJ2-7; 8 bases map to TRBD1. Germline CDR1 and CDR2: LGHNA and YSLEER. The CDR3 length is 18 residues. V trimming: 3 bases; J trimming: 5 bases; junction bases outside the gene matches: 18. The CDR3 spells CASSQVGQVGSGVNEQYF. The CDR3 DNA follows: TGCGCCAGCAGCCAGGTGGGACAGGTAGGGTCGGGAGTAAACGAGCAGTACTTC.

The rearrangement uses TRBV10-3 and TRBJ1-2, with 10 bases aligning to TRBD1. This CDR3 has 14 amino acids. Germline CDR1 and CDR2: ENHRY and SYGVKD. V trimming: 6 bases; J trimming: 5 bases; junction bases outside the gene matches: 6. CDR3 nucleotide sequence: TGTGCCATCAGCCCGGGACAGGGGAAGTATGGCTACACCTTC. Protein product: CAISPGQGKYGYTF.

The genes are TRBV28 and TRBJ2-6; 16 bases are shared with TRBD2. The CDR3 runs 20 residues. V lost 6 bases to trimming and J lost 4 bases; unmatched junction nucleotides: 12. Germline CDR1 MDHEN, CDR2 SYDVKM. The DNA for the CDR3 is TGTGCCAGCAGCCCGGGACTAGCGGGGGGGCGTTTTTCCGGGGCCAACGTCCTGACTTTC. It encodes CASSPGLAGGRFSGANVLTF.

The chain is built from TRBV7-8 and TRBJ2-1; 9 bases are shared with TRBD2. Per germline, CDR1 SGHVS and CDR2 FQNEAQ. V trimming: 3 bases; J trimming: 2 bases; junction bases outside the gene matches: 2. The CDR3 length is 15 residues. As DNA, the CDR3 is TGTGCCAGCAGCTTTAGCGGGGGAACCTACAATGAGCAGTTCTTC. Encoded protein: CASSFSGGTYNEQFF.

J is TRBJ1-4 and V is TRBV3-1 (or the pseudogene TRBV3-2); 7 nucleotides line up with TRBD1. Germline CDR1 reads LGHDT; CDR2 reads YNNKEL (reference sequence). The CDR3 covers 17 residues. V trimming: 0 bases; J trimming: 7 bases; junction bases outside the gene matches: 11. The CDR3 sequence: CASSQDGYIQGSEKLFF. DNA for the CDR3: TGTGCCAGCAGCCAAGATGGATATATACAGGGGAGTGAAAAACTGTTTTTT.

CDR3 amino acids: CASSYQVAGYTEAFF. In nucleotides, the CDR3 is TGTGCCAGCAGTTACCAGGTCGCGGGGTACACTGAAGCTTTCTTT. The genes are TRBV6-2 or TRBV6-3 and TRBJ1-1; D uncertain. This CDR3 is built from 15 residues. From germline, CDR1 is MNHEY and CDR2 SVGEGT. Trimming took 2 bases from V and 3 from J, leaving 13 bases between them.

The chain joins TRBV28 to TRBJ2-7; possibly TRBD2 for D (5 bases). This CDR3 is 11 amino acids long. Germline V gives CDR1 MDHEN, CDR2 SYDVKM. Trimming stripped 8 bases from V and 6 bases from J, with 11 bases between. The CDR3 loop is CASYEGREQYF. The CDR3 bases are TGTGCCAGCTATGAGGGTCGCGAGCAGTACTTC.

The chain joins TRBV7-2 to TRBJ1-3; D call uncertain. Germline assignment: CDR1 SGHTA and CDR2 FQGNSA. V gave up 3 bases and J gave up 0 bases, with 9 bases separating them. The CDR3 is made up of 15 amino acids. This chain's CDR3 is CASSLTGSSGNTIYF. CDR3 sequence (DNA): TGTGCCAGCAGCTTGACCGGGAGCTCTGGAAACACCATATATTTT.

The chain employs TRBV12-5 and TRBJ2-1; 8 nucleotides line up with TRBD2. The germline CDR1 and CDR2 sequences are LGHNT and FRNRAP. The CDR3 runs to 15 residues. The junction had 5 bases not matched to a gene; V was cut back by 6 bases and J by 1 base. As DNA, the CDR3 is TGTGCTAGTGGAGGATCGGGGGGGTCCTACAATGAGCAGTTCTTC. It encodes CASGGSGGSYNEQFF.